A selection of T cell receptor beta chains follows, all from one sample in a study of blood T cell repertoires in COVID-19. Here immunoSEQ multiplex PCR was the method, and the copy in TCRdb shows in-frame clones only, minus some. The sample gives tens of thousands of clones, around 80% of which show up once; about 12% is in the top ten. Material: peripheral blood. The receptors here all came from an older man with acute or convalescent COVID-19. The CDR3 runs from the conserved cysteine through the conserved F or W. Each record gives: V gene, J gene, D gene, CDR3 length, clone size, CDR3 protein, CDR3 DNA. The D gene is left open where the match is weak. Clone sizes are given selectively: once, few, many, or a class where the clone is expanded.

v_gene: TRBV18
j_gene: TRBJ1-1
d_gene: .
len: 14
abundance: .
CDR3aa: CASSPEVGGTEAFF
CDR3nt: TGTGCCAGCTCACCGGAAGTGGGAGGCACTGAAGCTTTCTTT

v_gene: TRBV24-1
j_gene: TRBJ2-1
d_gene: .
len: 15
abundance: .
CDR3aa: CATSPGGSPNNEQFF
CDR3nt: TGTGCCACCAGTCCCGGGGGAAGTCCGAACAATGAGCAGTTCTTC

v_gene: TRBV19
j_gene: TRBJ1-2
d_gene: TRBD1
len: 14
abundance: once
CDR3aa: CAPTDREEAYGYTF
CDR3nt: TGTGCCCCCACGGACAGGGAGGAGGCCTATGGCTACACCTTC

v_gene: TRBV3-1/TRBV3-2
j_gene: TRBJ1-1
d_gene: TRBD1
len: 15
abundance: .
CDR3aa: CASSRTGGAGTEAFF
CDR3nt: TGTGCCAGCAGCCGAACAGGGGGCGCCGGCACTGAAGCTTTCTTT

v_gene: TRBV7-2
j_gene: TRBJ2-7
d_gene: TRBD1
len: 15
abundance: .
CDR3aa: CASSSLGTGSHEQYF
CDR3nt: TGTGCCAGCAGCTCGCTGGGGACAGGGTCCCACGAGCAGTACTTC

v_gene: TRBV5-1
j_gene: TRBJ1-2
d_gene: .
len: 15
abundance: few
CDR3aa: CASSLESLANYGYTF
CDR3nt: TGCGCCAGCAGCTTGGAATCCCTCGCTAACTATGGCTACACCTTC

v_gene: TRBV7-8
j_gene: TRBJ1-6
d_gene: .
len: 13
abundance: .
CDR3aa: CASRARGISPLHF
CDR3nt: TGTGCCAGCAGGGCCAGGGGAATTTCACCCCTCCACTTT

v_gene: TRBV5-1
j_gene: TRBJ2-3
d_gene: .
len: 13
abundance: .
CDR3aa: CASSSGGTDTQYF
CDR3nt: TGCGCCAGCAGCTCGGGGGGCACAGATACGCAGTATTTT

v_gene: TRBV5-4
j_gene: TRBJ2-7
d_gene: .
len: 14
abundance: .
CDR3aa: CASSLPTGAYEQYF
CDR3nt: TGTGCCAGCAGCTTACCCACAGGAGCCTACGAGCAGTACTTC

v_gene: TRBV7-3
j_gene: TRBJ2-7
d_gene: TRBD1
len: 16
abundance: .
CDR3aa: CASSRRGTGSSYEQYF
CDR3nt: TGTGCCAGCAGCCGTAGGGGGACAGGGAGCTCCTACGAGCAGTACTTC

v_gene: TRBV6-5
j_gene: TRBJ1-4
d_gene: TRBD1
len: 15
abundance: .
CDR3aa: CASSWTGANNEKLFF
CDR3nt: TGTGCCAGCAGTTGGACAGGGGCGAATAATGAAAAACTGTTTTTT

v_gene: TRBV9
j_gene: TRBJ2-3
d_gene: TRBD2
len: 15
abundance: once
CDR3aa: CASSALAGGTDTQYF
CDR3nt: TGTGCCAGCAGCGCCCTAGCGGGGGGCACAGATACGCAGTATTTT

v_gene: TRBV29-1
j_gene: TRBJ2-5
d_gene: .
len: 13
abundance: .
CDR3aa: CSVLTGGAETQYF
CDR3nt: TGCAGCGTCCTAACTGGAGGGGCCGAGACCCAGTACTTC

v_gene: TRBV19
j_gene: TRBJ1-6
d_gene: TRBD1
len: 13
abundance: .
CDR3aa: CASNRDSSSPLHF
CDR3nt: TGTGCCAGTAACCGGGACAGTAGCTCACCCCTCCACTTT

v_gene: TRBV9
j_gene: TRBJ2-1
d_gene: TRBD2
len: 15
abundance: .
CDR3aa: CASSEGTRGSDEQFF
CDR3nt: TGTGCCAGCAGCGAGGGGACTAGAGGTAGTGATGAGCAGTTCTTC

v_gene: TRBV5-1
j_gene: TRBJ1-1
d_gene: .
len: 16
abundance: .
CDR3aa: CASSHGREGLNTEAFF
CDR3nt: TGCGCCAGCAGCCACGGGAGGGAGGGGTTGAACACTGAAGCTTTCTTT

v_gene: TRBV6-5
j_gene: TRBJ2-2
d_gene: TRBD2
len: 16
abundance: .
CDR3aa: CASSYSSGGAAGELFF
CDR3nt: TGTGCCAGCAGTTACTCGAGCGGGGGGGCCGCCGGGGAGCTGTTTTTT

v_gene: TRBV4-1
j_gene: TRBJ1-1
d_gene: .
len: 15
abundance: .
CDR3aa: CASSQDRQVNTEAFF
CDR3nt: TGCGCCAGCAGCCAAGATCGACAGGTCAACACTGAAGCTTTCTTT

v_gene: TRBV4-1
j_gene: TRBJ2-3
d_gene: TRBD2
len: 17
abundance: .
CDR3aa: CASSQAPTSGGTDTQYF
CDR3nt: TGCGCCAGCAGCCAAGCACCGACTAGCGGGGGGACAGATACGCAGTATTTT

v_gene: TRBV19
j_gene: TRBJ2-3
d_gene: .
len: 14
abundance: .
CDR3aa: CASSMAQVTDTQYF
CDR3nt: TGTGCCAGTAGTATGGCCCAGGTCACAGATACGCAGTATTTT

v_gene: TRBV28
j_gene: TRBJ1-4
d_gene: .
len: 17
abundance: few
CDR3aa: CASSLPPGTAPNEKLFF
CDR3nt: TGTGCCAGCAGTTTACCCCCGGGAACAGCGCCTAATGAAAAACTGTTTTTT

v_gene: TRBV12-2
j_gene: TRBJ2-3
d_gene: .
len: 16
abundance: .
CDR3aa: CASRLIRGRLTDTQYF
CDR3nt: TGTGCAAGTCGCTTGATAAGGGGGCGCCTGACAGATACGCAGTATTTT

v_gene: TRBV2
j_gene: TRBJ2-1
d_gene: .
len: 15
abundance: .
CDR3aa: CASSVQGSSYNEQFF
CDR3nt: TGTGCCAGCAGCGTGCAGGGGAGCTCCTACAATGAGCAGTTCTTC

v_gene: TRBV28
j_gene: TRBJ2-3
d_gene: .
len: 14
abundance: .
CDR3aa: CASSFGGSTDTQYF
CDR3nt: TGTGCCAGCAGTTTTGGGGGGTCCACAGATACGCAGTATTTT

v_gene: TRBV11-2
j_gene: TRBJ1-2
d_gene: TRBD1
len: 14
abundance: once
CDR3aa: CASSPQDRAYGYTF
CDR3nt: TGTGCCAGCAGCCCCCAGGACAGGGCCTATGGCTACACCTTC

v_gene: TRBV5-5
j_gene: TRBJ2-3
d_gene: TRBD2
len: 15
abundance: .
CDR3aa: CASSLISGATDTQYF
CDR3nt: TGTGCCAGCAGCCTCATCAGCGGGGCCACAGATACGCAGTATTTT

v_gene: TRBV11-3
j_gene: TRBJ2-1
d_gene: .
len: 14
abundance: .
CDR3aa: CASSLGDRGDEQFF
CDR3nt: TGTGCCAGCAGCCTTGGAGACCGAGGAGATGAGCAGTTCTTC

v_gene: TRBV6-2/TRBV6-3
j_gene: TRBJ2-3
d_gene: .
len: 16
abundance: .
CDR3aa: CASSSSGLGLGDTQYF
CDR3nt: TGTGCCAGCAGTTCGTCCGGCTTGGGGCTCGGTGATACGCAGTATTTT

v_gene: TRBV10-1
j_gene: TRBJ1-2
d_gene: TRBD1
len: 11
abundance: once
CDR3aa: CASNGQGLYTF
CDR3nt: TGCGCCAGCAATGGACAGGGGCTCTACACCTTC

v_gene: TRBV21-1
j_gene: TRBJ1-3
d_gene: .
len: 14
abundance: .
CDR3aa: CASSPRTGRRTIYF
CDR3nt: TGTGCCAGCAGCCCTCGGACAGGGCGTCGCACCATATATTTT

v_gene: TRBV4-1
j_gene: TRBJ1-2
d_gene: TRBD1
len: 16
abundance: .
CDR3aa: CASSHLTGEANYGYTF
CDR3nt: TGCGCCAGCAGCCACCTAACAGGGGAAGCTAACTATGGCTACACCTTC

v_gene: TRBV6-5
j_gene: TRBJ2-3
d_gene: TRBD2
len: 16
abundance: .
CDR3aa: CASSYSGRALTDTQYF
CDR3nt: TGTGCCAGCAGTTACTCGGGGAGGGCCCTCACAGATACGCAGTATTTT

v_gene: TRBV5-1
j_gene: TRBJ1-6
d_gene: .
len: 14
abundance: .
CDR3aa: CASSLRQPNSPLHF
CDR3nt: TGCGCCAGCAGCCTTCGACAGCCTAATTCACCCCTCCACTTT

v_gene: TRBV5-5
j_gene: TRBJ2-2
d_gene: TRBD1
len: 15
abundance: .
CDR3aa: CASSRTGGITGELFF
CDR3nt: TGTGCCAGCAGCAGGACAGGGGGCATCACCGGGGAGCTGTTTTTT

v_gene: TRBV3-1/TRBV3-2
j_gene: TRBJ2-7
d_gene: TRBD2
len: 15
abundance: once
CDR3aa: CASSQEGGSSYEQYF
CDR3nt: TGTGCCAGCAGCCAAGAGGGAGGGTCCTCCTACGAGCAGTACTTC

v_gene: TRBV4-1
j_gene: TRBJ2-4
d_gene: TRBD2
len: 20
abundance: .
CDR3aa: CASSPLPRLAGGRAKNIQYF
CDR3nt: TGCGCCAGCAGCCCCTTGCCCCGGCTAGCGGGGGGGCGAGCCAAAAACATTCAGTACTTC

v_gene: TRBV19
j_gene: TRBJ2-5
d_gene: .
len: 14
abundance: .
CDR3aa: CASSIRGTQETQYF
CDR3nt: TGTGCCAGTAGTATAAGGGGGACCCAAGAGACCCAGTACTTC

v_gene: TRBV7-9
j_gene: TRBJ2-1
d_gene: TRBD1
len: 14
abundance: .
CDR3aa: CASSGTGGFDEQFF
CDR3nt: TGTGCCAGTTCCGGGACAGGGGGTTTCGATGAGCAGTTCTTC

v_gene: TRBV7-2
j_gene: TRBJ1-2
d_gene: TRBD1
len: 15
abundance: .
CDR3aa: CASSPGLGQHYGYTF
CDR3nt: TGTGCCAGCAGCCCTGGACTGGGACAGCACTATGGCTACACCTTC

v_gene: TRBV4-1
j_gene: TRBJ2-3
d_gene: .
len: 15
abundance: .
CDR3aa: CASSQGGGAADTQYF
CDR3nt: TGCGCCAGCAGCCAAGGAGGGGGGGCGGCAGATACGCAGTATTTT

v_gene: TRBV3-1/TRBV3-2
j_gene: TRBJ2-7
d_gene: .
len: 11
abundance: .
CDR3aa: CASSLNYEQYF
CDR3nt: TGTGCCAGCAGCCTAAACTACGAGCAGTACTTC

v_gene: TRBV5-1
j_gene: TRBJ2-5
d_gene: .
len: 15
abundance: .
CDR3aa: CASSGAVGRQETQYF
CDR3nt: TGCGCCAGCAGCGGGGCCGTGGGGCGACAAGAGACCCAGTACTTC